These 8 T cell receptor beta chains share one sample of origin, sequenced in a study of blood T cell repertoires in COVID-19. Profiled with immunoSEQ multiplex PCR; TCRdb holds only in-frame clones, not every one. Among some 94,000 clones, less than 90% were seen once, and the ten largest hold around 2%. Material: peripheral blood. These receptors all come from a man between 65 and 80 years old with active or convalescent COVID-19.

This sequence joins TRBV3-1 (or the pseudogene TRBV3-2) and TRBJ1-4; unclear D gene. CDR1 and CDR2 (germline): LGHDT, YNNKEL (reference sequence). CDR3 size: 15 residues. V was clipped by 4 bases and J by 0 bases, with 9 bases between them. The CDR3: CASSPPRATNEKLFF. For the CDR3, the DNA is TGTGCCAGCAGCCCCCCGCGGGCAACTAATGAAAAACTGTTTTTT.

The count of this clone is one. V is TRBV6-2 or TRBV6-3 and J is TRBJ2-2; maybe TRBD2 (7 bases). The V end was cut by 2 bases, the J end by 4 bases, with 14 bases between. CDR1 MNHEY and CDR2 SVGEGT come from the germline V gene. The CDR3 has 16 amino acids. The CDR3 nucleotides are TGTGCCAGCAGTTACGGGGGGGGCCGTGTCACCGGGGAGCTGTTTTTT. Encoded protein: CASSYGGGRVTGELFF.

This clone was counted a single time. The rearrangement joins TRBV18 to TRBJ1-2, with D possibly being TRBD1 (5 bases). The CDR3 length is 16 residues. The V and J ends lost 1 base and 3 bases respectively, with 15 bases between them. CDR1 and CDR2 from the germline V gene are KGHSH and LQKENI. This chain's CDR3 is CASSPLPSGGDYGYTF. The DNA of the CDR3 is TGTGCCAGCTCACCACTTCCCTCGGGGGGAGACTATGGCTACACCTTC.

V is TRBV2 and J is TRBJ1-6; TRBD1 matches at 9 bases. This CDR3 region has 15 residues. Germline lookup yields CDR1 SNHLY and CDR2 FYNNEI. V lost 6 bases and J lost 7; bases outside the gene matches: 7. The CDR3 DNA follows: TGTGCCAGCAGGGGCCGCGGACAGGGGAATTCACCCCTCCACTTT. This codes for CASRGRGQGNSPLHF.

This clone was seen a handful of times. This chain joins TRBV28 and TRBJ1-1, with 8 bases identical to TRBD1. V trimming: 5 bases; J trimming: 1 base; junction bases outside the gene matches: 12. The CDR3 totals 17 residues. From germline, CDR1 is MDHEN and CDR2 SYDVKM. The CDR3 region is CASSPSMWGTGNTEAFF. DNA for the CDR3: TGTGCCAGCAGTCCTTCGATGTGGGGGACAGGGAACACTGAAGCTTTCTTT. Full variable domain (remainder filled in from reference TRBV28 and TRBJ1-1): DVKVTQSSRYLVKRTGEKVFLECVQDMDHENMFWYRQDPGLGLRLIYFSYDVKMKEKGDIPEGYSVSREKKERFSLILESASTNQTSMYLCASSPSMWGTGNTEAFFGQGTRLTVV.

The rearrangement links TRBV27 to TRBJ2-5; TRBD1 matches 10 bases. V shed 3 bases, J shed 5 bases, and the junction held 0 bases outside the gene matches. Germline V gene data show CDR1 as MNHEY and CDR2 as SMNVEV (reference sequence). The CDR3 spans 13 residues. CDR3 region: CASSLGQGETQYF. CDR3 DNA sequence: TGTGCCAGCAGTTTGGGACAGGGGGAGACCCAGTACTTC.

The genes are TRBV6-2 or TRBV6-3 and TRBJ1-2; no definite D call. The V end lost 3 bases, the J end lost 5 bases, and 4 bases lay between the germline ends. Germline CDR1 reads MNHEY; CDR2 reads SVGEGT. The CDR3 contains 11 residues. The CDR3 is CASSYLYGYTF. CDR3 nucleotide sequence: TGTGCCAGCAGTTATTTATATGGCTACACCTTC.

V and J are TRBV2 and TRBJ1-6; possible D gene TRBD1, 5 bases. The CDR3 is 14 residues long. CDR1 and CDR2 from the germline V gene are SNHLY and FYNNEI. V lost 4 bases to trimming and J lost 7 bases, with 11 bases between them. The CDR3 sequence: CASSGGGGNSPLHF. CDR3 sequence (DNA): TGTGCCAGCAGTGGCGGGGGGGGGAATTCACCCCTCCACTTT. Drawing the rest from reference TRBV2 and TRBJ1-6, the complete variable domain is EPEVTQTPSHQVTQMGQEVILRCVPISNHLYFYWYRQILGQKVEFLVSFYNNEISEKSEIFDDQFSVERPDGSNFTLKIRSTKLEDSAMYFCASSGGGGNSPLHFGNGTRLTVT.